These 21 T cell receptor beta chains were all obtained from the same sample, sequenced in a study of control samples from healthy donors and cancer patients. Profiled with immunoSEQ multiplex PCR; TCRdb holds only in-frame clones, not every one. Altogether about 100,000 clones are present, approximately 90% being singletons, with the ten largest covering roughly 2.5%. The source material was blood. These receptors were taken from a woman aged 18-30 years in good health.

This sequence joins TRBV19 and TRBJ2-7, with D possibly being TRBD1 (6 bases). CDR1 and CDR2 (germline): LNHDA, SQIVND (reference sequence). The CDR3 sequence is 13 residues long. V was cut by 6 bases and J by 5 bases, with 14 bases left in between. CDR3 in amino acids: CASSLQGAHEQYF. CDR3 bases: TGTGCCAGTAGCTTACAGGGAGCCCACGAGCAGTACTTC.

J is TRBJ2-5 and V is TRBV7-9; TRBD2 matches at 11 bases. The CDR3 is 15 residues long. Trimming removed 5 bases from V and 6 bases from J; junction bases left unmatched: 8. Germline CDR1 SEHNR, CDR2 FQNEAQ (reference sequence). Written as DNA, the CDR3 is TGTGCCAGCAGCGCACTAGCGGGGGCTTGGAAGACCCAGTACTTC. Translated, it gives CASSALAGAWKTQYF.

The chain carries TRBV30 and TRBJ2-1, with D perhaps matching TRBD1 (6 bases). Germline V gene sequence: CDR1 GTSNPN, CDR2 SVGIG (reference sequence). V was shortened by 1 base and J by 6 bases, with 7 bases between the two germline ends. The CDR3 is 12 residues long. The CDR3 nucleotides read TGTGCCTGGAGTGAAGGGGGCAATGAGCAGTTCTTC. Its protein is CAWSEGGNEQFF.

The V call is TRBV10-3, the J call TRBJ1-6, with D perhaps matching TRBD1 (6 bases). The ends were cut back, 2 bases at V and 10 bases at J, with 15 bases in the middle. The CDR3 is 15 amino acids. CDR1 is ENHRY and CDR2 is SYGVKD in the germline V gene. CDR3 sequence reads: CAISELDRATSPLHF. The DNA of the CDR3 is TGTGCCATCAGTGAGCTGGACAGAGCCACCTCACCCCTCCACTTT.

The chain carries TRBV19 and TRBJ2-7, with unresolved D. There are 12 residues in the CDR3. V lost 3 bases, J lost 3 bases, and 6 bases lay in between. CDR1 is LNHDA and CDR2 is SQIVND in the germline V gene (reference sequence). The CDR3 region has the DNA TGTGCCAGTAGTATGAAGGGCTACGAGCAGTACTTC. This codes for CASSMKGYEQYF.

The CDR3 DNA sequence: TGTGCCAGCAGAAGCGCAGACCTCTCTGGAAACACCATATATTTT. As protein: CASRSADLSGNTIYF. J is TRBJ1-3 and V is TRBV6-5, with D hard to call. CDR1 is MNHEY and CDR2 is SVGAGI in the germline V gene. With 6 bases removed from V and 0 bases from J, the gap between germline ends came to 12 bases. This CDR3 spans 15 amino acids.

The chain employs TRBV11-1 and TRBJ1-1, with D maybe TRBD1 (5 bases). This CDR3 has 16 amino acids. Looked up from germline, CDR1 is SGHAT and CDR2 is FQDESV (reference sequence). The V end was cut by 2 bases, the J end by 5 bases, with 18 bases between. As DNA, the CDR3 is TGTGCCAGCAGCTTACGAGGGTCAGGGTGGGAAACTGAAGCTTTCTTT. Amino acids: CASSLRGSGWETEAFF. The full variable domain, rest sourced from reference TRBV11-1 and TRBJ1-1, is EAEVAQSPRYKITEKSQAVAFWCDPISGHATLYWYRQILGQGPELLVQFQDESVVDDSQLPKDRFSAERLKGVDSTLKIQPAELGDSAMYLCASSLRGSGWETEAFFGQGTRLTVV.

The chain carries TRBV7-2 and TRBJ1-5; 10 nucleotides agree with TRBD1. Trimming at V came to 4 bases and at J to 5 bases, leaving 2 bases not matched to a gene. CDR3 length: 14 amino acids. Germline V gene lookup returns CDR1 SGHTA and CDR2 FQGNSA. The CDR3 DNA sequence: TGTGCCAGCAGCTCGGACAGGGGGGATCAGCCCCAGCATTTT. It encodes CASSSDRGDQPQHF.

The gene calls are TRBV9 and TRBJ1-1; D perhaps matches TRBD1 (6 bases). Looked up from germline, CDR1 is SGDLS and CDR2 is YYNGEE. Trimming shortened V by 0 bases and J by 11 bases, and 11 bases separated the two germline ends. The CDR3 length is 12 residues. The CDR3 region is CASSVVGGEAFF. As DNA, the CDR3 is TGTGCCAGCAGCGTAGTGGGGGGCGAGGCTTTCTTT. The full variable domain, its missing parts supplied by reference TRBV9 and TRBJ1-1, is DSGVTQTPKHLITATGQRVTLRCSPRSGDLSVYWYQQSLDQGLQFLIQYYNGEERAKGNILERFSAQQFPDLHSELNLSSLELGDSALYFCASSVVGGEAFFGQGTRLTVV.

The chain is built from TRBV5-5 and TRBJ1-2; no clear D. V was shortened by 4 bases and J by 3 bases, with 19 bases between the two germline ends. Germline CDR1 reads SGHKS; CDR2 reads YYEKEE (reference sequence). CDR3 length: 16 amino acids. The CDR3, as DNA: TGTGCCAGCAGCACCTCCACGACATCGGACTACTATGGCTACACCTTC. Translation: CASSTSTTSDYYGYTF. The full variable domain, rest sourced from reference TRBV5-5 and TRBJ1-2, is DAGVTQSPTHLIKTRGQQVTLRCSPISGHKSVSWYQQVLGQGPQFIFQYYEKEERGRGNFPDRFSARQFPNYSSELNVNALLLGDSALYLCASSTSTTSDYYGYTFGSGTRLTVV.

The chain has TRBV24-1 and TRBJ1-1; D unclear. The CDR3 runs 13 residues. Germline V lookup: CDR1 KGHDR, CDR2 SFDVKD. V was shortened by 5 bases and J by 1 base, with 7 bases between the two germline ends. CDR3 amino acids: CATSAAGNTEAFF. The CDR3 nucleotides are TGTGCCACCAGTGCCGCAGGGAACACTGAAGCTTTCTTT.

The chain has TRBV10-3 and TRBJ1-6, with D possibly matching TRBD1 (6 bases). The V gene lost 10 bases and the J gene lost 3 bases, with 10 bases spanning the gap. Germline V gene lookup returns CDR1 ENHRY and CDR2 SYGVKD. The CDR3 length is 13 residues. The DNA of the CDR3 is TGTGCCAGCCGGACAGTCTATAATTCACCCCTCCACTTT. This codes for CASRTVYNSPLHF.

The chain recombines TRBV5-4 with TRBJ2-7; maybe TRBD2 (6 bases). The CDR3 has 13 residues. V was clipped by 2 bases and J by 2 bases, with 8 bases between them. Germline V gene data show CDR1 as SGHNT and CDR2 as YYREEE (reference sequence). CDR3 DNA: TGTGCCAGCAGCTTAGCGGGTACCTACGAGCAGTACTTC. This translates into CASSLAGTYEQYF.

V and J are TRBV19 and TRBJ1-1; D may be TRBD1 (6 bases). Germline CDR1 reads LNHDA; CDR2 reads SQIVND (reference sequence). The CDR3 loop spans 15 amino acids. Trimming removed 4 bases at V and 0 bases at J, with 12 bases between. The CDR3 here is CASSTLPGVNTEAFF. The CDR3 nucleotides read TGTGCCAGTAGTACCTTGCCAGGGGTGAACACTGAAGCTTTCTTT.

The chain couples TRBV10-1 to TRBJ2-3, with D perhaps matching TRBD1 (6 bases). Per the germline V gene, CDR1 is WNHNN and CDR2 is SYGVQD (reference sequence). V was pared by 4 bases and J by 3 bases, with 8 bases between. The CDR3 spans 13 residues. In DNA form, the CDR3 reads TGCGCCAGCAGTGTCAGGGGAACAGATACGCAGTATTTT. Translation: CASSVRGTDTQYF.

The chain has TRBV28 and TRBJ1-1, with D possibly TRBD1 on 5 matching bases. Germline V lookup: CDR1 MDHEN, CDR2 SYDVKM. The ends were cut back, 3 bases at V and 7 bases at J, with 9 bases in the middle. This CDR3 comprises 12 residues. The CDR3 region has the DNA TGTGCCAGCAGTTTGGGGACTGGTGAAGCTTTCTTT. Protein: CASSLGTGEAFF. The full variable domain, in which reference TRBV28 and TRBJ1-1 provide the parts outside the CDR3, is DVKVTQSSRYLVKRTGEKVFLECVQDMDHENMFWYRQDPGLGLRLIYFSYDVKMKEKGDIPEGYSVSREKKERFSLILESASTNQTSMYLCASSLGTGEAFFGQGTRLTVV.

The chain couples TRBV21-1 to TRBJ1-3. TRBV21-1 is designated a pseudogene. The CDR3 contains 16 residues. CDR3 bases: TGTGCCAGCAGCTCATCGCAAGGTCCAGCAGGAAACACCATATATTTT. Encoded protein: CASSSSQGPAGNTIYF.

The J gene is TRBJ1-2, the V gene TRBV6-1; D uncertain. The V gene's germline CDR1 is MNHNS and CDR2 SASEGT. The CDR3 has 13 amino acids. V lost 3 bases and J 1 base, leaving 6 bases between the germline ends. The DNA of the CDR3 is TGTGCCAGCAGTGAGCGAGTTAACTATGGCTACACCTTC. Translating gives CASSERVNYGYTF.

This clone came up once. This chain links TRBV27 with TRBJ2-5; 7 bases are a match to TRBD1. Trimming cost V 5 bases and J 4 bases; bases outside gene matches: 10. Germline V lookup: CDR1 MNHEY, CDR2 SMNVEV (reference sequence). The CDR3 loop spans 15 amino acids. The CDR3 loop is CASSESDRVGETQYF. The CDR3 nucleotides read TGTGCCAGCAGTGAATCCGACAGGGTTGGAGAGACCCAGTACTTC.

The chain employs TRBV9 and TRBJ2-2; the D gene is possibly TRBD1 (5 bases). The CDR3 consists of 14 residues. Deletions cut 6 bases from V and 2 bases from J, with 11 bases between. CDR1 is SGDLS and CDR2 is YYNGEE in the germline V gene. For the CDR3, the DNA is TGTGCCAGCACGGCAGGACATAACACCGGGGAGCTGTTTTTT. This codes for CASTAGHNTGELFF.

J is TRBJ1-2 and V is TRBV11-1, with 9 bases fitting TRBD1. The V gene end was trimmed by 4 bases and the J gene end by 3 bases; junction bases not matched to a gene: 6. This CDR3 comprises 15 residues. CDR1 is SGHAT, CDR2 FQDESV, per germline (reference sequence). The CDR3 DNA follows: TGTGCCAGCAGCTATGGACAGGGGAAGTACTATGGCTACACCTTC. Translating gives CASSYGQGKYYGYTF.